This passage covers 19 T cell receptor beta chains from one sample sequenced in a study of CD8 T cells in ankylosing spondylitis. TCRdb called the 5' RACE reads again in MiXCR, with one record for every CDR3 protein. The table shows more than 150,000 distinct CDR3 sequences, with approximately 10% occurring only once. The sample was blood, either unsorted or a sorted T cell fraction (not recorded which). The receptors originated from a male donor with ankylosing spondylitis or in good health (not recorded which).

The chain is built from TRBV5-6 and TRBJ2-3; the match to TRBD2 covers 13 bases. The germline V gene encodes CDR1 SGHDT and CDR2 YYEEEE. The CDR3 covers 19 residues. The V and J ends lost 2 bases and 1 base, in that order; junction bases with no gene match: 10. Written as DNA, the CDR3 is TGTGCCAGCAGCTTTCGACCGGGACTAGCGGGGACGGGCACAGATACGCAGTATTTT. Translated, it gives CASSFRPGLAGTGTDTQYF. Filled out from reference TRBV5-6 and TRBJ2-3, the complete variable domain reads DAGVTQSPTHLIKTRGQQVTLRCSPKSGHDTVSWYQQALGQGPQFIFQYYEEEERQRGNFPDRFSGHQFPNYSSELNVNALLLGDSALYLCASSFRPGLAGTGTDTQYFGPGTRLTVL.

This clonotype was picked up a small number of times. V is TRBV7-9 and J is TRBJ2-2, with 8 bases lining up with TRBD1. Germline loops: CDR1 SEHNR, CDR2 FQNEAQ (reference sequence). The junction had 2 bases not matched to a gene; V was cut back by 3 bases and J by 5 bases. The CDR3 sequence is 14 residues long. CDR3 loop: CASSLRDRTGELFF. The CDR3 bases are TGTGCCAGCAGCTTGAGGGACAGGACCGGGGAGCTGTTTTTT.

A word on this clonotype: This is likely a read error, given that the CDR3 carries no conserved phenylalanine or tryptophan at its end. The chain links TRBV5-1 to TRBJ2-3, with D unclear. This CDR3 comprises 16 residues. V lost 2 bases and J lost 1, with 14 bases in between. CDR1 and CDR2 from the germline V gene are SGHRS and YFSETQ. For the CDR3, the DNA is TGCGCCAGCAGCTTAAACCCCCCCACGGGCACAGATACGCAGTATCTT. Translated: CASSLNPPTGTDTQYL.

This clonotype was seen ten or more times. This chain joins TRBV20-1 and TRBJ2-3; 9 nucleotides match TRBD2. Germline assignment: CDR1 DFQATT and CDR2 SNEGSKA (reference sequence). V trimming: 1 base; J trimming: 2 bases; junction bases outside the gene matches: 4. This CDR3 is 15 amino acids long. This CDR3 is CSARGSSGITDTQYF. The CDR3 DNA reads TGCAGTGCTAGAGGTTCTAGCGGGATCACAGATACGCAGTATTTT.

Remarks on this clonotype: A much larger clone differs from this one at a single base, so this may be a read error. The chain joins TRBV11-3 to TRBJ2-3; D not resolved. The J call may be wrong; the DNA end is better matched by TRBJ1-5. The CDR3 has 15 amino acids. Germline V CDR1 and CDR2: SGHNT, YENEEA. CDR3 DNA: TGTGCCAGCAGCCATACTAGCGCTAGCACAGATACGCAGCATTTT. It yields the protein CASSHTSASTDTQHF.

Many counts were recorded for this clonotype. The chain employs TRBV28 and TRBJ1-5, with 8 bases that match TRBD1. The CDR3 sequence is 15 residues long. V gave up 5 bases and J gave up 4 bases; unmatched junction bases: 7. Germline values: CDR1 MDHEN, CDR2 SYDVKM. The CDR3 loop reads CASSNGQGLNQPQHF. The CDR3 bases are TGTGCCAGCAGTAACGGACAGGGTTTGAATCAGCCCCAGCATTTT. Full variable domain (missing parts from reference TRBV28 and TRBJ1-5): DVKVTQSSRYLVKRTGEKVFLECVQDMDHENMFWYRQDPGLGLRLIYFSYDVKMKEKGDIPEGYSVSREKKERFSLILESASTNQTSMYLCASSNGQGLNQPQHFGDGTRLSIL.

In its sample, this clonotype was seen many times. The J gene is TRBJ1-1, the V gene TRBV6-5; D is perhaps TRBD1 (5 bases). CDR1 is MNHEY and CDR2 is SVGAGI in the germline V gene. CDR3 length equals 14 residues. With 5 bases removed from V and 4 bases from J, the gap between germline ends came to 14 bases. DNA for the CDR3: TGTGCCAGCAGTCACCCCGGGACGGGCACTGAAGCTTTCTTT. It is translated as CASSHPGTGTEAFF.

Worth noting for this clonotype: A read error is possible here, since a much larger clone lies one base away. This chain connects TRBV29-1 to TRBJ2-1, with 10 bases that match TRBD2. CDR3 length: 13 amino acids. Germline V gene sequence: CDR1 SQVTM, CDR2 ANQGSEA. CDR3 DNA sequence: TGCAGCGTTGAGCCTAGCGGGGGTTCAGAGCGGTTCTTC. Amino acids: CSVEPSGGSERFF.

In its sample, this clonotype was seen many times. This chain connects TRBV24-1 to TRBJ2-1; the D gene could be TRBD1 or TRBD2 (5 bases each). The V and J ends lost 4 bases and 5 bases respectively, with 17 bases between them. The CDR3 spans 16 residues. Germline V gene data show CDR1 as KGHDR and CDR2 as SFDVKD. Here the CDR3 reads CATSESRDHYDNEQFF. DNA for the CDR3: TGTGCCACCAGTGAGTCACGGGACCACTACGACAATGAGCAGTTCTTC.

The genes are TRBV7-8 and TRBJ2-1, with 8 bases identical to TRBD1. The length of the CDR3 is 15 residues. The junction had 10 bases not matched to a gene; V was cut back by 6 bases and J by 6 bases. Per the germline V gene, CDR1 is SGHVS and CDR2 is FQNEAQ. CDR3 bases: TGTGCCAGCAGTTTTTGGACAGGGCAGAGCAATGAGCAGTTCTTC. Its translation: CASSFWTGQSNEQFF.

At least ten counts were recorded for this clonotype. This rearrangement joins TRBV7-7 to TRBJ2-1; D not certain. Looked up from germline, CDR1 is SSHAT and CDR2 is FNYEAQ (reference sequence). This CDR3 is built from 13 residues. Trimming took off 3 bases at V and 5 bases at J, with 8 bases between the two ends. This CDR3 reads CASSLNLDNEQFF. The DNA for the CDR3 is TGTGCCAGCAGCTTGAACTTAGACAATGAGCAGTTCTTC. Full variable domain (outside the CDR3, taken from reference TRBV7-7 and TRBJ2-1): GAGVSQSPRYKVTKRGQDVTLRCDPISSHATLYWYQQALGQGPEFLTYFNYEAQPDKSGLPSDRFSAERPEGSISTLTIQRTEQRDSAMYRCASSLNLDNEQFFGPGTRLTVL.

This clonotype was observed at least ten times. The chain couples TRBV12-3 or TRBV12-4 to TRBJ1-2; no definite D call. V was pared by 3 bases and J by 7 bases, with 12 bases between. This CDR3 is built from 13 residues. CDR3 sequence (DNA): TGTGCCAGCAGTTTTGGTACGGGCTCTGGCTACACCTTC. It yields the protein CASSFGTGSGYTF.

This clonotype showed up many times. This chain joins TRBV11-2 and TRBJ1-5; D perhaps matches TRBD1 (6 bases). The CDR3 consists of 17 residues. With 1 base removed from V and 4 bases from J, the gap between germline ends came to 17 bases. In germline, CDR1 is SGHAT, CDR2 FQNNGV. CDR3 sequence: CASSLVIGQGFNQPQHF. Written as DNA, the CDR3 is TGTGCCAGCAGCTTAGTAATAGGGCAGGGGTTTAATCAGCCCCAGCATTTT. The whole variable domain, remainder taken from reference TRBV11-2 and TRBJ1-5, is EAGVAQSPRYKIIEKRQSVAFWCNPISGHATLYWYQQILGQGPKLLIQFQNNGVVDDSQLPKDRFSAERLKGVDSTLKIQPAKLEDSAVYLCASSLVIGQGFNQPQHFGDGTRLSIL.

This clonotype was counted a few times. CDR3 amino acids: CASSPNVGRGTGELFF. CDR3 sequence (DNA): TGTGCCAGCAGTCCAAATGTCGGGCGAGGCACCGGGGAGCTGTTTTTT. The chain uses TRBV27 and TRBJ2-2; D remains unclear. Deletions cut 5 bases from V and 4 bases from J, with 17 bases between. Germline CDR1 MNHEY, CDR2 SMNVEV (reference sequence). The CDR3 consists of 16 residues.

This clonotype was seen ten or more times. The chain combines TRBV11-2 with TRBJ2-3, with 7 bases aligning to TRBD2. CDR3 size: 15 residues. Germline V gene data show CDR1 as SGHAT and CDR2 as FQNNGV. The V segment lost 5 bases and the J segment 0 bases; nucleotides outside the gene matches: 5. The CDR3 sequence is CASSPWGGSTDTQYF. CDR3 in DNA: TGTGCCAGCAGCCCATGGGGGGGTAGCACAGATACGCAGTATTTT.

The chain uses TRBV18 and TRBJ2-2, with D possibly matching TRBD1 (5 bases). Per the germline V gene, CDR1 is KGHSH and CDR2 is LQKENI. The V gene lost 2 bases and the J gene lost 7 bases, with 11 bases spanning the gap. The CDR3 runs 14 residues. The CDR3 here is CASSPSTGRGELFF. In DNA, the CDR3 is TGTGCCAGCTCACCATCAACAGGCCGCGGGGAGCTGTTTTTT.

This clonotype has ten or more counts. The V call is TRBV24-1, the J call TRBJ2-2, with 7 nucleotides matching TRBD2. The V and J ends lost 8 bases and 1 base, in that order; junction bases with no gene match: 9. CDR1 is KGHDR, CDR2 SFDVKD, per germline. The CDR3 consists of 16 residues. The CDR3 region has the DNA TGTGCCACCACCTCCGGGGGGACTCAGAACACCGGGGAGCTGTTTTTT. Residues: CATTSGGTQNTGELFF.

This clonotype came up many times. CDR3 loop: CASSLARSEGRDPNYGYTF. DNA for the CDR3: TGCGCCAGCAGCTTGGCCAGGTCAGAGGGTCGTGACCCAAACTATGGCTACACCTTC. The gene calls are TRBV5-1 and TRBJ1-2, with D hard to call. The CDR3 is 19 amino acids. V was trimmed by 0 bases and J by 2 bases, leaving 23 bases between them. Germline CDR1 is SGHRS and CDR2 is YFSETQ. Full variable domain (remainder filled in from reference TRBV5-1 and TRBJ1-2): KAGVTQTPRYLIKTRGQQVTLSCSPISGHRSVSWYQQTPGQGLQFLFEYFSETQRNKGNFPGRFSGRQFSNSRSEMNVSTLELGDSALYLCASSLARSEGRDPNYGYTFGSGTRLTVV.

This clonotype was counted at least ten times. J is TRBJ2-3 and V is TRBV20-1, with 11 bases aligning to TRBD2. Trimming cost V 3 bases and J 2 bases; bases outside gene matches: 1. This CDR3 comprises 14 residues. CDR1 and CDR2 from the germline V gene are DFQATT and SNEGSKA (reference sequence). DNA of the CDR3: TGCAGTGCTAGGGGACTAGCGGCCACAGATACGCAGTATTTT. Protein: CSARGLAATDTQYF.